This paragraph reports one T cell receptor (beta chain). Sequenced by immunoSEQ multiplex PCR; TCRdb stores in-frame clones only, minus some. Seen here are approximately 440,000 clones, 88% observed once, and the top ten hold 10% to 15%. The CDR3 length is 15 residues. V shed 0 bases and J shed 3 bases, with 8 bases lying between them. The germline V gene encodes CDR1 SNHLY and CDR2 FYNNEI. The sample comes from a study of blood T cell repertoires in COVID-19. Sequenced material: peripheral blood. The genes are TRBV2 and TRBJ1-4; D ambiguous. This receptor was identified in a woman aged 50 to 60 with COVID-19, enrolled during active disease. The CDR3 is CASSEAERANEKLFF. CDR3 nucleotide sequence: TGTGCCAGCAGTGAAGCGGAGAGAGCTAATGAAAAACTGTTTTTT.